The T cell receptor beta chain under discussion was sequenced for a study of graft-versus-host responses after intestinal transplantation (dated by TCRdb to about 2021). With respect to the entire study: Multivisceral, liver-intestinal, or isolated intestinal transplants were received by the recipients. All recipients received anti-thymocyte globulin induction followed by maintenance tacrolimus and steroids for about three years. After intestinal transplantation, graft-versus-host and host-versus-graft alloreactive T cell clones were followed in the graft, circulation and bone marrow using bulk TCR-beta CDR3 sequencing. To identify alloreactive clones, pre-transplant mixed lymphocyte reaction products were sequenced and compared with unstimulated pre-transplant donor and recipient T cells. Of the roughly 25 intestinal transplant recipients enrolled in the cohort, one of whom was a retransplant, 3 patients without pretransplant specimens were excluded. A peak of at least 4% donor T cells among recipient peripheral blood mononuclear cells was the definition used for donor T cell macrochimerism. Samples from a few later patients were sequenced in-house on an Illumina MiSeq with MiXCR processing rather than by the commercial service. Here is what the overall study found, with its caveats: Peak levels of circulating GvH clones were associated with declines in HvG clones early after transplant. GvH clones were found in recipient bone marrow, and some of the GvH clones appeared earlier in ileal mucosa or blood, which is consistent with an intestinal mucosal origin. Conclusions were limited by the relatively low number and heterogeneity of intestinal transplant patients. In patients with donor T cell macrochimerism, the allografts had high GvH to HvG T cell clonal ratios.

The germline V gene sets CDR1 to SGDLS and CDR2 to YYNGEE. The junction shows trimming of 0 bases on V and 2 bases on J, and the gene matches do not reach 13 bases of it. The CDR3 has 19 amino acids, counting the end cysteine and phenylalanine. Only the CDR3 portion is preserved as DNA: 57 bases, with reading frame beginning at the first base. As concerns this clone: Its target antigen remains unknown. No base quality information exists; no much larger clone differs at one position.

The library was obtained by the immunoSEQ multiplex PCR assay. For most patients, genomic DNA was isolated using the Qiagen DNeasy Blood and Tissue Kit and was shipped frozen to Adaptive Biotechnologies for TCR sequencing. High-throughput TCR-beta CDR3 sequencing of genomic DNA from most patients was performed by Adaptive Biotechnologies. As for how the authors treated the data: Adaptive's ImmunoSEQ software supplied the TCR sequencing data for about 18 patients, while MiXCR and VDJtools were used to process three other patients. To correct CD4 versus CD8 sorting errors, any sequence found in both subsets at a frequency ratio below 5:1 was removed. CDR3 nucleotide sequences shared between donor and recipient were removed because the origin of such sequences could not be assigned. At least 2-fold expansion over unstimulated cells and a minimum CFSE-low frequency of 0.002% (template counts) or 0.001% (read counts) were required for clones to be classified as alloreactive. A clone was considered mappable if detected in the sequenced pre-transplant spleen, lymph node, or MLR CFSE-low populations of the donor or recipient. The cumulative frequency of alloreactive clones was calculated as a percentage of all sequences, weighted by copy number. The table comes from immuneACCESS by way of TCRdb, which keeps in-frame sequences with V and J called. Part of the clones is missing from these tables; in studies checked, under half for an unresolved V gene and the rest for unknown reasons. The D gene and trimming were derived from the DNA, and the V and J assignments and clone size from that table. The sample records tens of thousands of clones, about 93% of which are singletons. Clones ranked in the top ten supply 1.5% to 2.5% of the sample.

Per the publication, the time point label means: cells obtained before transplantation from donor or recipient. CD3+CD4+ and CD3+CD8+ populations were FACS-sorted from unstimulated pre-transplant donor and recipient cells taken from spleen or lymph nodes. This chain is built from TRBV9 and TRBJ2-1; 8 central nucleotides agree with TRBD2. Sample: unstimulated CD8+ T cells sorted from spleen or lymph node cells, taken before intestinal transplant. The clonotype originates from a human donor who received an intestinal transplant. The CDR3 region has the sequence CASSVVLASGGKTYNEQFF. The DNA sequence is as follows: TGTGCCAGCAGCGTAGTATTAGCCAGCGGGGGCAAAACCTACAATGAGCAGTTCTTC.